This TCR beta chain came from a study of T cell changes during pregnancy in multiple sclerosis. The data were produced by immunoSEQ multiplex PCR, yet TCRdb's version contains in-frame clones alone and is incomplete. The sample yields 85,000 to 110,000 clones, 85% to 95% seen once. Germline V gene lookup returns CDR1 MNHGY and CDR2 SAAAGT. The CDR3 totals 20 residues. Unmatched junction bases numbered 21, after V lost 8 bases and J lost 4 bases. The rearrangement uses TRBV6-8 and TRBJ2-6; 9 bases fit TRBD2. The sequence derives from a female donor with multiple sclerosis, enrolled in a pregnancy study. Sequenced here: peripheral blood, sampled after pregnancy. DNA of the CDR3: TGTGCCAGCCTAGAGGGAAGGGCTAGCGGGGAGTATCGGGGGGCCAACGTCCTGACTTTC. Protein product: CASLEGRASGEYRGANVLTF.